The present entry profiles one T cell receptor beta chain with its context. Its antigen is unknown. Researchers ran the PCR with 60 Vbeta and 13 Jbeta primers. Authors' data handling: Later, tens of millions of unique TCR beta chains were counted in an analysis, and approximately 10 million of them were shared. Assay used: immunoSEQ multiplex PCR; TCRdb lists only in-frame clones, some missing. That table is the source of V, J and clone size, and D and trimming were worked out from the DNA. The sample has about 140,000 clones, under 70% seen once. The entry originates in a study of cytomegalovirus exposure and HLA in healthy donors. Study results and limitations: The authors excluded some V segments, including TRBV6-2 and TRBV6-3, as indistinguishable. Researchers catalogued roughly 150 TCR beta chains as cytomegalovirus-associated. Several of the most significant clusters appeared linked to common viral pathogens, based on a later analysis.

Trimming left V 4 bases short and J 8 bases short, with 14 bases between. The CDR3 consists of 13 residues. Per germline, CDR1 SGHAT and CDR2 FQNNGV. The chain carries TRBV11-2 and TRBJ1-2, with D unresolved. The sequence was obtained from a woman between 55 and 75 years old in good health and CMV-seronegative. The sequenced sample was PBMCs. Written as DNA, the CDR3 is TGTGCCAGCAGCTCAGGATTTTCAACAGGCTACACCTTC. Amino acid sequence: CASSSGFSTGYTF.